A single sample is the source of the 31 T cell receptor beta chains below, sequenced in a study of human T cells and chemical hapten exposure. Time point described: pre-sensitization, week 0. Treatment meaning: therapeutic diphenylcyclopropenone sensitization with weekly scalp DPC. In TCRdb, the RACE reads were re-called with MiXCR into one record per CDR3 protein. The sample shows 84,000 or so distinct CDR3 sequences, about 9% of them seen only once. The sequences come from whole blood, collected in connection with sensitization to the hapten diphenylcyclopropenone (DPC). The receptors come from a man aged 40-49 years with alopecia areata. Some clones in this sample may be carry-over from other donors' samples.

The chain carries TRBV12-3 or TRBV12-4 and TRBJ1-1; no clear D. Trimming pared 5 bases from V and 4 bases from J, leaving 14 bases between. The CDR3 consists of 14 residues. CDR3 in amino acids: CASSTGRRSTEAFF. DNA for the CDR3: TGTGCCAGCAGTACGGGCCGGAGGAGCACTGAAGCTTTCTTT.

In this sample, this clonotype turned up many times. In nucleotides, the CDR3 is TGTGCCAGCAGTTACTCGGGGACTAGCGGGAGAATTGTCCCTTACAATGAGCAGTTCTTC. Protein: CASSYSGTSGRIVPYNEQFF. The chain employs TRBV6-5 and TRBJ2-1; 14 bases map to TRBD2. The CDR3 covers 20 residues. The V gene's germline CDR1 is MNHEY and CDR2 SVGAGI. V gave up 0 bases and J gave up 4 bases; unmatched junction bases: 11.

The CDR3 nucleotides are TGTGCCACCAGGGCTACCTACGAGCAGTACGTC. Translating gives CATRATYEQYV. The V call is TRBV10-3, the J call TRBJ2-7; maybe TRBD1 (5 bases). The CDR3 has 11 residues. Trimming took off 10 bases at V and 2 bases at J, with 9 bases between the two ends. Germline values: CDR1 ENHRY, CDR2 SYGVKD.

The J gene is TRBJ2-3, the V gene TRBV6-5; 11 bases are shared with TRBD2. V lost 7 bases, J lost 0 bases, and 6 bases stayed unmatched. This CDR3 has 16 amino acids. From germline, CDR1 is MNHEY and CDR2 SVGAGI. CDR3 sequence: CASTASGRTSTDTQYF. CDR3 DNA sequence: TGTGCCAGCACGGCTAGCGGGAGGACTAGCACAGATACGCAGTATTTT.

This clonotype was found a few times. J is TRBJ1-2 and V is TRBV25-1; tentatively, D is TRBD1 (6 bases). Per germline, CDR1 MGHDK and CDR2 SYGVNS. The V end lost 7 bases, the J end lost 5 bases, and 17 bases lay between the germline ends. This CDR3 is 14 amino acids long. CDR3 in DNA: TGTGCCAGCACCAGTCTGGACAGCCTATATGGCTACACCTTC. It is translated as CASTSLDSLYGYTF.

The V gene is TRBV7-8, the J gene TRBJ2-1; D perhaps matches TRBD2 (7 bases). From germline, CDR1 is SGHVS and CDR2 FQNEAQ. The length of the CDR3 is 16 residues. Trimming removed 6 bases at V and 3 bases at J, with 18 bases between. CDR3 in DNA: TGTGCCAGCAGAATAGGGAGGGGGGGTCGCTACAATGAGCAGTTCTTC. Translated, it gives CASRIGRGGRYNEQFF. Drawing the rest from reference TRBV7-8 and TRBJ2-1, the complete variable domain is GAGVSQSPRYKVAKRGQDVALRCDPISGHVSLFWYQQALGQGPEFLTYFQNEAQLDKSGLPSDRFFAERPEGSVSTLKIQRTQQEDSAVYLCASRIGRGGRYNEQFFGPGTRLTVL.

This clonotype has a count of ten or more. CDR3 DNA sequence: TGTGCCAGCAGTTCCCCGACAGGGGGAAGCTATGGCTACACCTTC. The encoded protein is CASSSPTGGSYGYTF. This chain connects TRBV28 to TRBJ1-2; 9 bases fit TRBD1. V lost 4 bases and J lost 4; bases outside the gene matches: 7. Germline V gives CDR1 MDHEN, CDR2 SYDVKM. This CDR3 is built from 15 residues.

This clonotype came up a few times. The CDR3 sequence is CASSLNTVQEQYV. CDR3 DNA: TGTGCCAGCAGCTTGAATACTGTGCAGGAGCAGTACGTC. This chain joins TRBV7-9 and TRBJ2-7; D is undetermined. The CDR3 has 13 residues. Germline CDR1 reads SEHNR; CDR2 reads FQNEAQ (reference sequence). Deletions cut 3 bases from V and 7 bases from J, with 13 bases between.

This clonotype was observed many times. The genes are TRBV29-1 and TRBJ1-1; D possibly corresponds to TRBD1 (5 bases). Trimming took off 4 bases at V and 5 bases at J, with 17 bases between the two ends. The germline V gene encodes CDR1 SQVTM and CDR2 ANQGSEA. The CDR3 has 14 amino acids. The CDR3 DNA is TGCAGCGTTGTGCGGGAGGGGCTTGGGACTGAAGCTTTCTTT. Amino acid sequence: CSVVREGLGTEAFF.

This clonotype was seen repeatedly, ten times or more. V gene TRBV12-3 or TRBV12-4 combines with J gene TRBJ2-3; 8 positions match TRBD1. This CDR3 contains 17 residues. V lost 6 bases and J lost 1; bases outside the gene matches: 12. In DNA form, the CDR3 reads TGTGCCAGCAGGCCCACCAGGGGGCCGGGGGGCACAGATACGCAGTATTTT. Protein sequence: CASRPTRGPGGTDTQYF.

This clonotype was seen more than once but under ten times. This chain links TRBV28 with TRBJ1-5; no firm D call. Germline V CDR1 and CDR2: MDHEN, SYDVKM. CDR3 size: 12 residues. V gave up 3 bases and J gave up 5 bases, with 5 bases separating them. CDR3 bases: TGTGCCAGCAGTTTTCGAGATCAGCCCCAGCATTTT. Residues: CASSFRDQPQHF.

In this sample, this clonotype turned up many times. V is TRBV28 and J is TRBJ1-1; D possibly corresponds to TRBD1 (5 bases). V was clipped by 8 bases and J by 6 bases, with 16 bases between them. This CDR3 is 13 amino acids long. Looked up from germline, CDR1 is MDHEN and CDR2 is SYDVKM. CDR3 sequence: CASSDRRGPEAFF. The CDR3 DNA reads as TGTGCCAGCTCTGACCGGAGGGGCCCTGAAGCTTTCTTT.

The chain uses TRBV11-2 and TRBJ2-4; no firm D call. Germline V gene lookup returns CDR1 SGHAT and CDR2 FQNNGV. V was clipped by 4 bases and J by 8 bases, with 9 bases between them. This CDR3 has 12 amino acids. DNA for the CDR3: TGTGCCAGCAGCTCTTACCTGGACATTCAGTACTTC. Protein product: CASSSYLDIQYF.

The chain couples TRBV29-1 to TRBJ2-5, with D hard to call. The CDR3 sequence is 12 residues long. Germline V CDR1 and CDR2: SQVTM, ANQGSEA. The V end lost 2 bases, the J end lost 1 base, and 5 bases lay between the germline ends. CDR3 sequence: CSVESSQETQYF. The CDR3 DNA reads as TGCAGCGTTGAATCCAGCCAAGAGACCCAGTACTTC.

The chain carries TRBV27 and TRBJ2-5; 12 bases line up with TRBD2. Germline CDR1 and CDR2: MNHEY and SMNVEV (reference sequence). The CDR3 runs to 18 residues. After removal of 3 bases from V and 5 bases from J, the junction contained 13 bases not matched to a gene. The CDR3 reads CASSFETSGGTGWETQYF. CDR3 coding DNA: TGTGCCAGCAGTTTCGAGACTAGCGGGGGAACTGGGTGGGAGACCCAGTACTTC.

This clonotype was picked up many times. J is TRBJ2-3 and V is TRBV11-1, with D possibly TRBD2 on 6 matching bases. V shed 5 bases and J shed 4 bases, with 10 bases lying between them. Germline CDR1 SGHAT, CDR2 FQDESV (reference sequence). CDR3 length: 13 residues. This CDR3 is CASSLPGADTQYF. DNA of the CDR3: TGTGCCAGCAGCCTACCGGGAGCAGATACGCAGTATTTT.

This chain uses TRBV18 with TRBJ2-7; 8 bases align to TRBD2. Germline trimming cut 3 bases from V and 2 bases from J; bases unmatched to any gene: 0. This CDR3 has 13 residues. The germline V gene has CDR1 KGHSH and CDR2 LQKENI. For the CDR3, the DNA is TGTGCCAGCTCACCGACTAGCGCCTACGAGCAGTACGTC. It encodes CASSPTSAYEQYV.

This clonotype was seen many times. The rearrangement joins TRBV7-2 to TRBJ1-1; D gene unclear. The CDR3 contains 15 residues. The germline V gene encodes CDR1 SGHTA and CDR2 FQGNSA. Trimming left V 8 bases short and J 4 bases short, with 20 bases between. The CDR3 protein is CASSETFGPATEAFF. The CDR3 nucleotides are TGTGCCAGCTCAGAAACCTTTGGACCTGCCACTGAAGCTTTCTTT.

There are a few counts of this clonotype. This chain connects TRBV12-5 to TRBJ1-2, with D possibly being TRBD1 (6 bases). CDR3 length equals 13 residues. The germline CDR1 and CDR2 sequences are LGHNT and FRNRAP. The V end was cut by 2 bases, the J end by 6 bases, with 10 bases between. The CDR3 loop reads CASGLTRTDGYTF. DNA for the CDR3: TGTGCTAGTGGTTTGACACGGACAGATGGCTACACCTTC. The variable domain in full, with the rest retrieved from reference TRBV12-5 and TRBJ1-2, is DARVTQTPRHKVTEMGQEVTMRCQPILGHNTVFWYRQTMMQGLELLAYFRNRAPLDDSGMPKDRFSAEMPDATLATLKIQPSEPRDSAVYFCASGLTRTDGYTFGSGTRLTVV.

As DNA, the CDR3 is TGTGCCTGGAGTGATTACAGGGATACGCAGTATTTT. It is translated as CAWSDYRDTQYF. The chain joins TRBV30 to TRBJ2-3; possible D gene TRBD1, 5 bases. Germline V gene data show CDR1 as GTSNPN and CDR2 as SVGIG (reference sequence). The ends were cut back, 1 base at V and 6 bases at J, with 8 bases in the middle. The CDR3 loop spans 12 amino acids.

This clonotype was detected a few times. Here the CDR3 reads CASSPPDQGANVLTF. CDR3 sequence (DNA): TGTGCCAGCAGCCCCCCGGATCAGGGGGCCAACGTCCTGACTTTC. The gene calls are TRBV13 and TRBJ2-6; D not certain. This CDR3 comprises 15 residues. Germline V lookup: CDR1 PRHDT, CDR2 FYEKMQ (reference sequence). The V gene lost 5 bases and the J gene lost 4 bases, with 12 bases spanning the gap. Filled out from reference TRBV13 and TRBJ2-6, the complete variable domain reads AAGVIQSPRHLIKEKRETATLKCYPIPRHDTVYWYQQGPGQDPQFLISFYEKMQSDKGSIPDRFSAQQFSDYHSELNMSSLELGDSALYFCASSPPDQGANVLTFGAGSRLTVL.

The chain joins TRBV2 to TRBJ2-2; no definite D call. Germline V gene lookup returns CDR1 SNHLY and CDR2 FYNNEI. Between the trimmed V and J ends, which lost 3 bases and 4 bases, there was a span of 3 bases. This CDR3 region has 12 residues. The CDR3 DNA reads TGTGCCAGCAGTGAGGCCACCGGGGAGCTGTTTTTT. Its protein product is CASSEATGELFF.

The genes are TRBV5-5 and TRBJ2-3; TRBD1 agrees at 11 bases. Germline lookup yields CDR1 SGHKS and CDR2 YYEKEE (reference sequence). This CDR3 region has 16 residues. V was pared by 4 bases and J by 2 bases, with 6 bases of the junction left unmatched. CDR3 amino acids: CASSPGQGAITDTQYF. For the CDR3, the DNA is TGTGCCAGCAGCCCCGGACAGGGGGCGATCACAGATACGCAGTATTTT.

This clonotype was counted only a few times. The J gene is TRBJ2-7, the V gene TRBV27; D remains unclear. V gave up 1 base and J gave up 6 bases, with 13 bases separating them. The germline V gene encodes CDR1 MNHEY and CDR2 SMNVEV (reference sequence). The CDR3 runs to 14 residues. The CDR3 loop reads CASSLWPQSPEQYF. The DNA of the CDR3 is TGTGCCAGCAGTTTATGGCCACAGTCTCCCGAGCAGTACTTC.

This clonotype came up many times. The chain carries TRBV24-1 and TRBJ2-3, with a tentative D call TRBD2 (5 bases). V lost 5 bases to trimming and J lost 2 bases, with 13 bases between them. Germline CDR1 reads KGHDR; CDR2 reads SFDVKD. This CDR3 comprises 15 residues. The CDR3 DNA follows: TGTGCCACCAGTGGGCCTTCGGGGATCACAGATACGCAGTATTTT. Translating it yields CATSGPSGITDTQYF.

This clonotype was detected a few times. V usage is TRBV14 and J usage is TRBJ2-3; D tentatively fits TRBD1 or TRBD2 (5 bases each). V lost 1 base, J lost 4 bases, and 21 bases lay in between. The CDR3 has 18 residues. Germline V gives CDR1 SGHDN, CDR2 FVKESK. The CDR3 spells CASSQGWTNLRGADTQYF. The CDR3 DNA reads as TGTGCCAGCAGCCAAGGGTGGACCAATCTCAGAGGGGCAGATACGCAGTATTTT.

V is TRBV12-3 or TRBV12-4 and J is TRBJ2-5, with TRBD2 identical over 9 bases. The CDR3 length is 15 residues. V gave up 5 bases and J gave up 2 bases; unmatched junction bases: 6. CDR3 sequence: CASSPQRGVQETQYF. The DNA for the CDR3 is TGTGCCAGCAGTCCTCAGCGGGGGGTTCAAGAGACCCAGTACTTC.

In this sample, this clonotype turned up a few times. The V and J genes are TRBV12-3 or TRBV12-4 and TRBJ1-2, with a possible D match to TRBD1 (5 bases). Trimming removed 5 bases from V and 4 bases from J, with 17 bases in between. The length of the CDR3 is 15 residues. This CDR3 reads CASSPRASDGYGYTF. The CDR3, as DNA: TGTGCCAGCAGTCCCAGGGCTTCGGATGGCTATGGCTACACCTTC.

This clonotype came up many times. V and J are TRBV7-9 and TRBJ1-1; TRBD1 is a possible D gene (5 bases). The CDR3 is made up of 14 amino acids. V lost 1 base and J lost 6, with 12 bases in between. Germline V gene data show CDR1 as SEHNR and CDR2 as FQNEAQ (reference sequence). This chain's CDR3 is CASSLEGSGAEAFF. The CDR3 DNA follows: TGTGCCAGCAGCTTAGAAGGGTCGGGGGCTGAAGCTTTCTTT. The whole variable domain, remainder taken from reference TRBV7-9 and TRBJ1-1, is DTGVSQNPRHKITKRGQNVTFRCDPISEHNRLYWYRQTLGQGPEFLTYFQNEAQLEKSRLLSDRFSAERPKGSFSTLEIQRTEQGDSAMYLCASSLEGSGAEAFFGQGTRLTVV.

The chain couples TRBV7-9 to TRBJ1-1; D is uncertain. Germline V lookup: CDR1 SEHNR, CDR2 FQNEAQ (reference sequence). The CDR3 is 17 residues long. Deletions cut 3 bases from V and 1 base from J, with 18 bases between. The CDR3 spells CASSFRLWAVSNTEAFF. As DNA, the CDR3 is TGTGCCAGCAGCTTCCGCCTTTGGGCGGTATCGAACACTGAAGCTTTCTTT.

This clonotype was recorded many times. V usage is TRBV20-1 and J usage is TRBJ1-1, with no clear D. Trimming cost V 0 bases and J 0 bases, with 11 bases left between them. Per germline, CDR1 DFQATT and CDR2 SNEGSKA (reference sequence). The CDR3 is 15 residues long. CDR3 in amino acids: CSARDMRGLNTEAFF. CDR3 sequence (DNA): TGCAGTGCTAGAGATATGCGGGGTCTGAACACTGAAGCTTTCTTT.